This T cell receptor (beta chain) was captured by sequencing in a study of cytomegalovirus exposure and HLA in healthy donors. General observations from the study: Rare TCR sequences dominated, though some public TCRs recurred in many donors. Sequencing had likely introduced a cluster of highly shared sequence variants as an artifact.

As concerns this clone: Its antigen is currently unknown.

Deletions cut 2 bases from V and 6 bases from J, with 14 bases between. This CDR3 is 14 amino acids long. CDR1 is KGHSH and CDR2 is LQKENI in the germline V gene. The PCR had 60 Vbeta and 13 Jbeta primers. Clones were read by immunoSEQ multiplex PCR, and TCRdb kept only the in-frame ones, dropping some. The table lists about 100,000 clones, with just over 5.5% in the top ten. Sample: PBMCs. The chain recombines TRBV18 with TRBJ2-7; TRBD1 might be the D (6 bases). The receptor was isolated from a girl aged 5 to 17 in good health and CMV-seropositive. CDR3 coding DNA: TGTGCCAGCTCACCAAACAACAGGGTTGGCGAGCAGTACGTC. It yields the protein CASSPNNRVGEQYV.